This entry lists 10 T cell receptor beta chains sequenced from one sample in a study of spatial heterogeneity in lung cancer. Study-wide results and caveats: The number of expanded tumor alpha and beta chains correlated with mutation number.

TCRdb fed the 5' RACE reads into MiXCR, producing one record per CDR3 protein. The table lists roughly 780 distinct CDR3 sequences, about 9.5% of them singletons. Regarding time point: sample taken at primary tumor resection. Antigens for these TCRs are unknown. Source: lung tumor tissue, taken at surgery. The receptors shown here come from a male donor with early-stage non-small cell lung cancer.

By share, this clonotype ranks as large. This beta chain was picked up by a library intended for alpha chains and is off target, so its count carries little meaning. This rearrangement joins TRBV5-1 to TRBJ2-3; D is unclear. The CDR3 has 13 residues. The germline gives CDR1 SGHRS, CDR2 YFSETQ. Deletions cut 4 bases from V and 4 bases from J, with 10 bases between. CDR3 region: CASSAGEADTQYF. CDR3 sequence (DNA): TGCGCCAGCAGCGCAGGAGAGGCAGATACGCAGTATTTT.

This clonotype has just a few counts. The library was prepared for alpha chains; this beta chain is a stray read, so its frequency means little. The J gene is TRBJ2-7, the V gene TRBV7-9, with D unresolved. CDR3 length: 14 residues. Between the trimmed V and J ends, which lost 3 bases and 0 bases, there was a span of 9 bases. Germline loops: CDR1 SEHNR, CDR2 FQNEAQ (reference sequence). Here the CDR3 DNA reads TGTGCCAGCAGCTTTCAGGAGAGCTCCTACGAGCAGTACTTC. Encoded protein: CASSFQESSYEQYF.

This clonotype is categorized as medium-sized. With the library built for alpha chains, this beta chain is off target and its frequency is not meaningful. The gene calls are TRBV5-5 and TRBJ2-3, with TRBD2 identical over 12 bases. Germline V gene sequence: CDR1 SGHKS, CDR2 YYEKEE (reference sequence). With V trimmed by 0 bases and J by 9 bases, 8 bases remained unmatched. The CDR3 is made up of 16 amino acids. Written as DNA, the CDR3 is TGTGCCAGCAGCTTGGAACTAGCGGGGGGACCGATGACGCAGTATTTT. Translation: CASSLELAGGPMTQYF. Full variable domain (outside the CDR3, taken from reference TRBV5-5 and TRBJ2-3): DAGVTQSPTHLIKTRGQQVTLRCSPISGHKSVSWYQQVLGQGPQFIFQYYEKEERGRGNFPDRFSARQFPNYSSELNVNALLLGDSALYLCASSLELAGGPMTQYFGPGTRLTVL.

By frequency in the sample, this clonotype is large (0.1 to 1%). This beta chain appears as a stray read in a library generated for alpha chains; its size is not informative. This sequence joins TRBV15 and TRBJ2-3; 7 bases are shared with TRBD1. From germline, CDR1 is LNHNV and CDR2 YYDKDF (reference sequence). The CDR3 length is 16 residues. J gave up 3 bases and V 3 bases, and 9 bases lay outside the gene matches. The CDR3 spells CATSSGTGAGTDTQYF. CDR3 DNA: TGTGCCACCAGCAGCGGAACAGGGGCTGGGACAGATACGCAGTATTTT.

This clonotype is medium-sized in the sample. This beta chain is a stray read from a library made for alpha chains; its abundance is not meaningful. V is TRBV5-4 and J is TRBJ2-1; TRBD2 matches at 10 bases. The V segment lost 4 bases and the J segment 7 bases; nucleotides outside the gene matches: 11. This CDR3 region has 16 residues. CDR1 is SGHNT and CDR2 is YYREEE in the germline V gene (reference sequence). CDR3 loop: CASSAPVAGGTNEQFF. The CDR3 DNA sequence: TGTGCCAGCAGCGCACCCGTAGCGGGGGGTACTAATGAGCAGTTCTTC.

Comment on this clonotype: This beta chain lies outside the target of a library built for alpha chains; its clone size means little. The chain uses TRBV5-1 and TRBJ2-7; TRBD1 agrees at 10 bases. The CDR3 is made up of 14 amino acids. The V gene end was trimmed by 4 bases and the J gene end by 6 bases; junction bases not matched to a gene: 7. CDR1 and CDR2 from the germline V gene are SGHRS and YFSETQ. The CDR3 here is CASSGTGTGAEQYF. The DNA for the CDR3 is TGCGCCAGCAGCGGTACCGGGACAGGGGCCGAGCAGTACTTC.

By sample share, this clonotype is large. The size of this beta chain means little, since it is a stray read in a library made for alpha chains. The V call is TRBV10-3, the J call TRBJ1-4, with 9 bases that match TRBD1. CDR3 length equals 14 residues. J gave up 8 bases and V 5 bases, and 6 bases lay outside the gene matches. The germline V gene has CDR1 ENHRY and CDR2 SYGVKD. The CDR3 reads CAISTGGATEKLFF. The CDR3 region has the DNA TGTGCCATCAGTACAGGGGGCGCAACCGAAAAACTGTTTTTT.

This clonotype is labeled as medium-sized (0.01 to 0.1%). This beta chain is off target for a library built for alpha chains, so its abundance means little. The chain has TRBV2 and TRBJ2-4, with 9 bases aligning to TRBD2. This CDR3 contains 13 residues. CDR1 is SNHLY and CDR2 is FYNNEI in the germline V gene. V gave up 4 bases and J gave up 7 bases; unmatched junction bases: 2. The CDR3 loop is CASSVAGGNIQYF. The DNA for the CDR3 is TGTGCCAGCAGTGTGGCGGGAGGGAACATTCAGTACTTC.

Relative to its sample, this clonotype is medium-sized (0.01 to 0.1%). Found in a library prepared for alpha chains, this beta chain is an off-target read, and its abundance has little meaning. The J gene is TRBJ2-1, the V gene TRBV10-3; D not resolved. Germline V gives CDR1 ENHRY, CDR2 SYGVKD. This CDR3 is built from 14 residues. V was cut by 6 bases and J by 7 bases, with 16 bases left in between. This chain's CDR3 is CAIRAPYAANEQFF. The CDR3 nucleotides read TGTGCCATCAGGGCCCCCTACGCTGCGAATGAGCAGTTCTTC.

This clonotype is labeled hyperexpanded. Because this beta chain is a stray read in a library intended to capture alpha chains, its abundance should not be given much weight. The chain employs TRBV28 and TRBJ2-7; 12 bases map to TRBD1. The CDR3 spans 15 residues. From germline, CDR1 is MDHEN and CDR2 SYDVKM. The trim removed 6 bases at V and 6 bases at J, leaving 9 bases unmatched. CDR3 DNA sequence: TGTGCCAGCAGCCGACGGGGACAGGGGGCTACCGAGCAGTACTTC. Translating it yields CASSRRGQGATEQYF.